This entry concerns a single T cell receptor beta chain. These data belong to a study of CD8 T cells in Susac syndrome. A quantity of about 0.5 to 1 ug RNA underwent reverse transcription using random hexamers. TCRdb independently ran MiXCR on the immunoSEQ multiplex PCR reads; one entry per CDR3 protein. The sample has 84,000 or so distinct CDR3 sequences; about 94% are singletons. V was shortened by 2 bases and J by 9 bases, with 5 bases between the two germline ends. The CDR3 has 11 amino acids. The germline gives CDR1 MDHEN, CDR2 SYDVKM. V gene TRBV28 combines with J gene TRBJ2-1; no reliable D call. Input material: CD8+ T cells from PBMCs. This clonotype was obtained from a human donor with Susac syndrome. CDR3 sequence (DNA): TGTGCCAGCAGTTTAGCCCGTGAGCAGTTCTTC. Its translation: CASSLAREQFF. The full variable domain, with the rest looked up from reference TRBV28 and TRBJ2-1, is DVKVTQSSRYLVKRTGEKVFLECVQDMDHENMFWYRQDPGLGLRLIYFSYDVKMKEKGDIPEGYSVSREKKERFSLILESASTNQTSMYLCASSLAREQFFGPGTRLTVL.